This T cell receptor beta chain was recorded in a study of blood T cells in healthy people across ages. PCR was performed a second time for about 7 to 11 cycles using a sample-barcoded 5' primer and a J-beta primer mix. TCRdb re-derived calls from the 5' RACE reads in MiXCR, one entry per CDR3 protein. The profile covers around 2 million distinct CDR3 sequences, with roughly 43% appearing a single time and about 21% taken by the ten largest. This clonotype was seen a handful of times. There are 12 residues in the CDR3. Trimming left V 6 bases short and J 10 bases short, with 15 bases between. The source is a human donor in good health. The sample taken for sequencing was blood. V and J are TRBV12-3 or TRBV12-4 and TRBJ1-1; D perhaps matches TRBD1 (5 bases). In DNA, the CDR3 is TGTGCCAGCAGCTTCTCAGGGTACTTAGCTTTCTTT. This codes for CASSFSGYLAFF.